This is a list of T cell receptor beta chains from one sample in a study of blood T cell repertoires in COVID-19. Data came from immunoSEQ multiplex PCR; TCRdb stores just in-frame clones and leaves some out. This table holds just under 55,000 clones, around 83% found once. The sample taken for sequencing was peripheral blood. Source of these receptors: a woman aged 60-75 years with acute or convalescent COVID-19. The CDR3 runs from the conserved cysteine through the conserved F or W. D genes are given only for firm matches. The listing skips clone size in some rows; elsewhere it reads once, few, many or a size class.

cdr3_nt	cdr3_aa	j_call	d_call	clone_size	v_call
TGTGCCAGCAGCCAAGTTCTAGGAGGGCAGGGTCGGTGGAATTCACCCCTCCACTTT	CASSQVLGGQGRWNSPLHF	TRBJ1-6	-	-	TRBV3-1/TRBV3-2
TGTGCCAGCAGCCATAATCAAGCGGCGGGGGGCTATGGCTACACCTTC	CASSHNQAAGGYGYTF	TRBJ1-2	-	-	TRBV3-1/TRBV3-2
TGTGCCAGCAGTTCCCGGGAGGGGGGCCTCTATGGCTACACCTTC	CASSSREGGLYGYTF	TRBJ1-2	-	-	TRBV6-5
TGTGCCAGCAGCTTTTCCGGGAACACTGAAGCTTTCTTT	CASSFSGNTEAFF	TRBJ1-1	-	-	TRBV7-2
TGTGCCAGCAAACAGAATAATTCACCCCTCCACTTT	CASKQNNSPLHF	TRBJ1-6	-	once	TRBV2
TGTGCCAGCAGCCAAACAGGGGGAAGGGGAGCTTTCTTT	CASSQTGGRGAFF	TRBJ1-1	TRBD1	-	TRBV28
TGTGCCAGCAGCGTAGGTTCAGGGGGAGAGACCCAGTACTTC	CASSVGSGGETQYF	TRBJ2-5	TRBD1	-	TRBV9
TGCGCCAGCAGCGAAATAGCGGGAGTACTTGGAGAGACCCAGTACTTC	CASSEIAGVLGETQYF	TRBJ2-5	TRBD2	-	TRBV5-1
TGTGCCAGCAGCTTGAGCGGGGGGCAGGTTGGCTACACCTTC	CASSLSGGQVGYTF	TRBJ1-2	-	few	TRBV5-5
TGTGCCAGCAAGACAGAGTACGAGCAGTACTTC	CASKTEYEQYF	TRBJ2-7	-	-	TRBV2
TGCGCCAGCAGTGTTGAGGGCCCTGGGCAGCCCCAGCATTTT	CASSVEGPGQPQHF	TRBJ1-5	-	-	TRBV5-1
TGTGCCAGCTCACCACCCGGCAGAGACAAATACGAGCAGTACTTC	CASSPPGRDKYEQYF	TRBJ2-7	-	-	TRBV18
TGTGCCAGCAGTGTTACTAGCGGGGTGATCCACGAGCAGTACTTC	CASSVTSGVIHEQYF	TRBJ2-7	-	once	TRBV21-1
TGCGCCAGCAGCAGAACCTTGGACAGGGCCTCAACACGGGCCGGGGAGCTGTTTTTT	CASSRTLDRASTRAGELFF	TRBJ2-2	TRBD1	-	TRBV5-1
TGTGCCAGCAGCGTAGGCGCGGACAGTATTTCACCCCTCCACTTT	CASSVGADSISPLHF	TRBJ1-6	-	few	TRBV9
TGTGCCAGCAGCTCGACGGTGCCGGGACAGGGCGGCTACACCTTC	CASSSTVPGQGGYTF	TRBJ1-2	TRBD1	-	TRBV7-3